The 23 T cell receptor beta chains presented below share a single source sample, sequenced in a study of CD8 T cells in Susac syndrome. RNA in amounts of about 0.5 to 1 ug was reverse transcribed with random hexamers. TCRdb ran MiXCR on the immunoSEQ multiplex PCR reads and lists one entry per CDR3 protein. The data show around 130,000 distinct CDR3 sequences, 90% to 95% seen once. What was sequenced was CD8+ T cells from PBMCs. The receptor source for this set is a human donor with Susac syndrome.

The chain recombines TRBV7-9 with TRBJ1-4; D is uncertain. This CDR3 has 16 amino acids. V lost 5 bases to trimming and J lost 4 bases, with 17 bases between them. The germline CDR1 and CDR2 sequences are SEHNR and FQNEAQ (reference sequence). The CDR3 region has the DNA TGTGCCAGCAGCCGAGCCTCCCGAGCCCTTAATGAAAAACTGTTTTTT. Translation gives CASSRASRALNEKLFF. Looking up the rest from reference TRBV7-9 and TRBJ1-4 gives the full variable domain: DTGVSQNPRHKITKRGQNVTFRCDPISEHNRLYWYRQTLGQGPEFLTYFQNEAQLEKSRLLSDRFSAERPKGSFSTLEIQRTEQGDSAMYLCASSRASRALNEKLFFGSGTQLSVL.

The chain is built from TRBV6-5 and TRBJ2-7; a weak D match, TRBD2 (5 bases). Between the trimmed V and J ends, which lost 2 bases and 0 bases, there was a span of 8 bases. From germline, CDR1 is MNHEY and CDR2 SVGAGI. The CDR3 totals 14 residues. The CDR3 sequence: CASSYAAGSYEQYF. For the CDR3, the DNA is TGTGCCAGCAGTTACGCGGCGGGCTCCTACGAGCAGTACTTC.

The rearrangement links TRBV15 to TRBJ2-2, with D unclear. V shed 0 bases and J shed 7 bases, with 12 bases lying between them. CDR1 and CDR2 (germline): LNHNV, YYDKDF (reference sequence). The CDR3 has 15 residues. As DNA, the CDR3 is TGTGCCACCAGCAGAGATCGGGTGATGGGCGGGGAGCTGTTTTTT. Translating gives CATSRDRVMGGELFF.

DNA of the CDR3: TGTGCCAGCAGCCCATTCGGGGGGATCGGAAACATTCAGTACTTC. The encoded protein is CASSPFGGIGNIQYF. This chain uses TRBV11-2 with TRBJ2-4; the match to TRBD2 covers 7 bases. The CDR3 contains 15 residues. The germline V gene has CDR1 SGHAT and CDR2 FQNNGV. The J segment lost 6 bases and the V segment lost 5 bases, leaving 10 bases of the junction unmatched.

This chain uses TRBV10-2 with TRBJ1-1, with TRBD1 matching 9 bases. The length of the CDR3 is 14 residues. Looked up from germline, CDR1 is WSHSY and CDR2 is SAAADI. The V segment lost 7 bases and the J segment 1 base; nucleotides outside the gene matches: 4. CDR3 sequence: CASTGTGTNTEAFF. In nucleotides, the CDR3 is TGCGCCAGCACCGGGACAGGGACGAACACTGAAGCTTTCTTT.

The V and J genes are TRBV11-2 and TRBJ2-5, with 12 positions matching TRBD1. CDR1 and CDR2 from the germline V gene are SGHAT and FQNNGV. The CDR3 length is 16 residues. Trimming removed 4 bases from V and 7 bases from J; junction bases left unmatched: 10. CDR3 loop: CASSSPGTGGIVTQYF. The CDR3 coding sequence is TGTGCCAGCAGCTCCCCTGGGACAGGGGGCATTGTGACCCAGTACTTC.

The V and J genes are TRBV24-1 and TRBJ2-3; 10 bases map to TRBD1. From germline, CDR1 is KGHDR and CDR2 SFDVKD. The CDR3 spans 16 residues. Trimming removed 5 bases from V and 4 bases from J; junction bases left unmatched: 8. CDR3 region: CATSAGDRGLPDTQYF. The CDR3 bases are TGTGCCACCAGTGCTGGGGACAGGGGCCTCCCAGATACGCAGTATTTT.

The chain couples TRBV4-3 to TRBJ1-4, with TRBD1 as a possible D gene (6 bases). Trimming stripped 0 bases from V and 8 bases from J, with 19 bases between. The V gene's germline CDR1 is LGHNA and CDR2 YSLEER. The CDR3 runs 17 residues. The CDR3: CASSQERIGGGGEKLFF. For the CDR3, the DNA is TGCGCCAGCAGCCAAGAAAGAATAGGAGGGGGAGGAGAAAAACTGTTTTTT.

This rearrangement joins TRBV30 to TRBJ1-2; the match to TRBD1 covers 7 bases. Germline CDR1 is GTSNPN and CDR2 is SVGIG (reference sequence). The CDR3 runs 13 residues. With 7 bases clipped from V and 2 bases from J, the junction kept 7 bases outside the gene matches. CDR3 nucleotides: TGTGCCTACCGTGACAGGGAGAACTATGGCTACACCTTC. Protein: CAYRDRENYGYTF. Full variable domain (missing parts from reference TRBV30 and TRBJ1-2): SQTIHQWPATLVQPVGSPLSLECTVEGTSNPNLYWYRQAAGRGLQLLFYSVGIGQISSEVPQNLSASRPQDRQFILSSKKLLLSDSGFYLCAYRDRENYGYTFGSGTRLTVV.

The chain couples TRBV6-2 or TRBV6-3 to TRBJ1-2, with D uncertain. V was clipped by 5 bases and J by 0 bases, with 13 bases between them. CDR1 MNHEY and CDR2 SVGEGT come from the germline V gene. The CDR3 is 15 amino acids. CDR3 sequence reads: CASSPTEPANYGYTF. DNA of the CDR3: TGTGCCAGCAGTCCCACGGAACCAGCTAACTATGGCTACACCTTC.

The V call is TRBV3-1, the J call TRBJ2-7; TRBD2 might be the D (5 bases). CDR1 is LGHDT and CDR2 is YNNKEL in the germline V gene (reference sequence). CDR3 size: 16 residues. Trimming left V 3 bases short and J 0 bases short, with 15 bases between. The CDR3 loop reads CASSHVQRTASYEQYF. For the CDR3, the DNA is TGTGCCAGCAGCCATGTACAACGGACTGCCTCCTACGAGCAGTACTTC.

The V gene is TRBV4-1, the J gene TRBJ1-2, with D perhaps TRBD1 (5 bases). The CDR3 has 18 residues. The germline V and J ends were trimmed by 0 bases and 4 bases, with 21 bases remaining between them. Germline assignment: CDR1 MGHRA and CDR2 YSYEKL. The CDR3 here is CASSQDLIDSIYFYGYTF. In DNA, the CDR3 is TGCGCCAGCAGCCAAGATTTGATCGACAGCATATATTTCTATGGCTACACCTTC.

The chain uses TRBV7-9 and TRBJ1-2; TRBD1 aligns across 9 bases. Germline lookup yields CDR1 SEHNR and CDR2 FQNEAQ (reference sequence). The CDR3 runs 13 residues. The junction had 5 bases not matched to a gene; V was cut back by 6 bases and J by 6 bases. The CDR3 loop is CASSFGTGNGYTF. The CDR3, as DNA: TGTGCCAGCAGTTTTGGGACAGGGAATGGCTACACCTTC.

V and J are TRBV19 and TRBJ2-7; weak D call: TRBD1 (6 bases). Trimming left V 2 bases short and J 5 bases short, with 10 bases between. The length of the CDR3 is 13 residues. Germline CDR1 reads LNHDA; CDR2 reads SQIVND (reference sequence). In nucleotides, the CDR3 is TGTGCCAGTAGTATACTTCCAGGGGACGAGCAGTACTTC. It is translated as CASSILPGDEQYF.

For the CDR3, the DNA is TGTGCCAGCAGCTTAGGGCTCACCTACAATGAGCAGTTCTTC. Residues: CASSLGLTYNEQFF. The gene calls are TRBV7-2 and TRBJ2-1; D remains unclear. CDR3 size: 14 residues. Germline V CDR1 and CDR2: SGHTA, FQGNSA. V was trimmed by 1 base and J by 2 bases, leaving 6 bases between them.

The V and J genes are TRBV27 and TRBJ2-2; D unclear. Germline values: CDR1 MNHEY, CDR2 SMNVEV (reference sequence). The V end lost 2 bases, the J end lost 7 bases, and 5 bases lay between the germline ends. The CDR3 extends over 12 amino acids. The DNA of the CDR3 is TGTGCCAGCAGTTTAGTCTTCGGGGAGCTGTTTTTT. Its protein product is CASSLVFGELFF.

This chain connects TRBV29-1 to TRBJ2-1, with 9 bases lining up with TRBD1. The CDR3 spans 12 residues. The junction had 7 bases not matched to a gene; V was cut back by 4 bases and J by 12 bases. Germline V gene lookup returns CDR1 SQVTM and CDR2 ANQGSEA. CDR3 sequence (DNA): TGCAGCGTTGTGGGGACAGGGATTGGGCAGTTCTTC. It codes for CSVVGTGIGQFF.

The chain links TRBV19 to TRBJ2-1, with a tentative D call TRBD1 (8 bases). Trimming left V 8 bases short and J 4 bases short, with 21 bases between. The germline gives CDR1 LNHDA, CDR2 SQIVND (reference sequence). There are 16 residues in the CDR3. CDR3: CASWGNRGGFYNEQFF. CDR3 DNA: TGTGCCAGTTGGGGGAACAGGGGGGGATTTTACAATGAGCAGTTCTTC.

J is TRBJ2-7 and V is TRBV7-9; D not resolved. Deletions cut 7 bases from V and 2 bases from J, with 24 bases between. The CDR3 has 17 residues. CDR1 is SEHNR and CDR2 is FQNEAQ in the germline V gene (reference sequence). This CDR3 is CASTRSQGIPSPYEQYF. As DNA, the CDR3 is TGTGCCAGCACCCGTTCACAAGGAATACCATCCCCCTACGAGCAGTACTTC.

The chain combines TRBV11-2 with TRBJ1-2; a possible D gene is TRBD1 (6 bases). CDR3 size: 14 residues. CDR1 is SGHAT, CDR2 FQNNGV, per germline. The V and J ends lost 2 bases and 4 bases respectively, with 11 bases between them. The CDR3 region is CASSLTGPVYGYTF. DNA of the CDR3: TGTGCCAGCAGCTTAACAGGGCCAGTCTATGGCTACACCTTC.

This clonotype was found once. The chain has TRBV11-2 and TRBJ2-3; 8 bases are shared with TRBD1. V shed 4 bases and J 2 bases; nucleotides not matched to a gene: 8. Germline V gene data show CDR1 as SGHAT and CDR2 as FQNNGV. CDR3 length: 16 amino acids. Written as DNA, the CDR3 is TGTGCCAGCAGCTACAGGGGGATTCTAGACACAGATACGCAGTATTTT. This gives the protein CASSYRGILDTDTQYF.

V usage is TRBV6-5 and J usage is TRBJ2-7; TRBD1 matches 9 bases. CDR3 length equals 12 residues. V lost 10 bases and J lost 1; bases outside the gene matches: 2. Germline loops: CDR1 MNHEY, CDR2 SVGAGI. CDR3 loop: CATGTGSYEQYF. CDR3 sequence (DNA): TGTGCCACCGGGACAGGGTCCTACGAGCAGTACTTC.

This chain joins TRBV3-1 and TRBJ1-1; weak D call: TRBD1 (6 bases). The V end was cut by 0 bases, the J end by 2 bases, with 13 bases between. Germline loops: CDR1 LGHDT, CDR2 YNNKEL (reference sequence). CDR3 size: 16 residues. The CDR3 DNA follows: TGTGCCAGCAGCCAAGATGTTGGGACACCAAACACTGAAGCTTTCTTT. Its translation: CASSQDVGTPNTEAFF.